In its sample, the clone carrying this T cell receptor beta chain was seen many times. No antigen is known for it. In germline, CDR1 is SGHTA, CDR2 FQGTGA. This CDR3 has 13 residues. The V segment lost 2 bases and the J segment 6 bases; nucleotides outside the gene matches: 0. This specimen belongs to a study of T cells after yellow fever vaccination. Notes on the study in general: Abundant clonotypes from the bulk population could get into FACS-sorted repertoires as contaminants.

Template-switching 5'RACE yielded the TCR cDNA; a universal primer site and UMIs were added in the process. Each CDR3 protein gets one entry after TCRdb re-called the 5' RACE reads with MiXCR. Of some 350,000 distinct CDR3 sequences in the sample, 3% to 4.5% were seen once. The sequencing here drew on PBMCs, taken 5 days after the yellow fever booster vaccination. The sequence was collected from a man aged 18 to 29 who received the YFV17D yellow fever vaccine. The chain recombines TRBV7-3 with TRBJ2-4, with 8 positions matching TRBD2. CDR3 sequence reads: CASSLAGGNIQYF. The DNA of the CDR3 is TGTGCCAGCAGCTTAGCGGGGGGAAACATTCAGTACTTC.